The 7 T cell receptor beta chains reported below all come from one sample, sequenced in a study of cytomegalovirus exposure and HLA in healthy donors. PCR used 60 Vbeta primers and 13 Jbeta primers. The assay was immunoSEQ multiplex PCR, and TCRdb's table has in-frame clones only and misses some. Seen here are about 220,000 clones, approximately 80% observed once, and the top ten hold under 0.85%. Sequencing was done on a sample of PBMCs. The receptors were gathered from a boy between 2 and 10 years old in good health and CMV-seronegative.

J is TRBJ2-5 and V is TRBV21-1; TRBD2 reflects the table's D call only, with no check against the DNA. TRBV21-1 is assigned pseudogene status. This CDR3 is built from 16 residues. Here the CDR3 DNA reads TGTGCCAGCACCCATAAAACCCGGGAAAGGCTTGGGACCCAGTACTTC. This codes for CASTHKTRERLGTQYF.

The chain links TRBV12-5 to TRBJ2-7, with D unclear. CDR1 is LGHNT and CDR2 is FRNRAP in the germline V gene. The CDR3 is 13 residues long. The ends were cut back, 6 bases at V and 2 bases at J, with 11 bases in the middle. CDR3 in amino acids: CASGPQGAYEQYF. DNA for the CDR3: TGTGCTAGTGGCCCCCAAGGAGCCTACGAGCAGTACTTC.

This sequence joins TRBV7-9 and TRBJ2-2, with D perhaps matching TRBD1 (5 bases). Trimming left V 1 base short and J 0 bases short, with 15 bases between. CDR3 length: 18 amino acids. Germline CDR1 SEHNR, CDR2 FQNEAQ (reference sequence). The CDR3 nucleotides are TGTGCCAGCAGCTTAGATCAGGGTTGGAGTACGAACACCGGGGAGCTGTTTTTT. Translating gives CASSLDQGWSTNTGELFF.

V is TRBV30 and J is TRBJ2-3; no clear D gene. This CDR3 has 14 amino acids. V lost 4 bases and J 0 bases, leaving 11 bases between the germline ends. Germline CDR1 is GTSNPN and CDR2 is SVGIG (reference sequence). The CDR3 sequence is CAWNGGTSTDTQYF. The DNA for the CDR3 is TGTGCCTGGAACGGCGGAACTAGCACAGATACGCAGTATTTT. The variable domain in full, completed from reference TRBV30 and TRBJ2-3, reads SQTIHQWPATLVQPVGSPLSLECTVEGTSNPNLYWYRQAAGRGLQLLFYSVGIGQISSEVPQNLSASRPQDRQFILSSKKLLLSDSGFYLCAWNGGTSTDTQYFGPGTRLTVL.

V usage is TRBV5-8 and J usage is TRBJ2-7; 7 nucleotides align to TRBD2. Trimming cost V 3 bases and J 3 bases; bases outside gene matches: 12. The CDR3 has 16 amino acids. The germline gives CDR1 SGHTS, CDR2 YDEGEE. CDR3 in amino acids: CASSSGGHSSGYEQYF. CDR3 in DNA: TGTGCCAGCAGCTCTGGAGGCCATTCTAGCGGCTACGAGCAGTACTTC.

The J gene is TRBJ2-1, the V gene TRBV11-2; 7 nucleotides agree with TRBD1. V lost 5 bases, J lost 2 bases, and 6 bases stayed unmatched. CDR1 and CDR2 from the germline V gene are SGHAT and FQNNGV. The CDR3 is 15 amino acids. CDR3 residues: CASSPQDRTYNEQFF. CDR3 bases: TGTGCCAGCAGCCCGCAGGACAGGACCTACAATGAGCAGTTCTTC. The full variable domain, with the rest looked up from reference TRBV11-2 and TRBJ2-1, is EAGVAQSPRYKIIEKRQSVAFWCNPISGHATLYWYQQILGQGPKLLIQFQNNGVVDDSQLPKDRFSAERLKGVDSTLKIQPAKLEDSAVYLCASSPQDRTYNEQFFGPGTRLTVL.

This clone was observed a few times. This rearrangement joins TRBV4-1 to TRBJ2-4; no firm D call. Germline CDR1 reads MGHRA; CDR2 reads YSYEKL. Trimming cost V 1 base and J 4 bases, with 8 bases left between them. The CDR3 runs to 14 residues. CDR3 residues: CASSQVGGKNIQYF. DNA of the CDR3: TGCGCCAGCAGCCAAGTCGGCGGTAAAAACATTCAGTACTTC.